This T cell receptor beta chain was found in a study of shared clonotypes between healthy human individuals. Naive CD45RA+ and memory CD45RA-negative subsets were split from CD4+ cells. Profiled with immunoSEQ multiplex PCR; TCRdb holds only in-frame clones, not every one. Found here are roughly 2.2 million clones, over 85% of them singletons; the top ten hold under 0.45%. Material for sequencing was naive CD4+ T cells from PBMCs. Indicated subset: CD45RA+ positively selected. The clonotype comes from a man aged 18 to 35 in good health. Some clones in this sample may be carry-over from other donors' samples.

The CDR3 spells CASSRGGGQPQHF. In DNA form, the CDR3 reads TGTGCCAGCTCACGAGGCGGGGGTCAGCCCCAGCATTTT. V usage is TRBV7-2 and J usage is TRBJ1-5; weak D call: TRBD1 (5 bases). From germline, CDR1 is SGHTA and CDR2 FQGNSA. The CDR3 extends over 13 amino acids. Trimming stripped 8 bases from V and 6 bases from J, with 14 bases between.